This is a list of T cell receptor beta chains from one sample in a study of identifying expanded T cells in peripheral blood. Assay used: immunoSEQ multiplex PCR; TCRdb lists only in-frame clones, some missing. The sample holds approximately 59,000 clones, approximately 89% seen once. Specimen: blood. All receptors derive from a person aged 18 to 75 in good health. Each CDR3 is given with its conserved first and last residue. Fields, in order: D gene, V gene, J gene, clone size, CDR3 protein, CDR3 DNA. The D gene is left open where the match is weak. Only part of the rows carry a size: once, few, many, or a class if the clone is expanded.

D: .
V: TRBV12-5
J: TRBJ1-1
size: few
CDR3: CASGFRGNTEAFF
DNA: TGTGCTAGTGGTTTTAGGGGTAACACTGAAGCTTTCTTT

D: .
V: TRBV28
J: TRBJ2-7
size: .
CDR3: CASSLGRGYEQYF
DNA: TGTGCCAGCAGTTTGGGGCGGGGCTACGAGCAGTACTTC

D: TRBD2
V: TRBV7-8
J: TRBJ2-3
size: .
CDR3: CASSSGLAGGPGDTQYF
DNA: TGTGCCAGCAGCTCAGGGCTAGCGGGGGGGCCTGGAGATACGCAGTATTTT

D: TRBD1
V: TRBV5-1
J: TRBJ2-7
size: .
CDR3: CASSKGQGAAYEQYF
DNA: TGCGCCAGCAGCAAAGGACAGGGGGCGGCCTACGAGCAGTACTTC

D: .
V: TRBV12-5
J: TRBJ1-1
size: once
CDR3: CASGSFTNTEAFF
DNA: TGTGCTAGTGGTTCCTTCACGAACACTGAAGCTTTCTTT

D: .
V: TRBV10-2
J: TRBJ2-7
size: .
CDR3: CASTLGGDSYEQYF
DNA: TGCGCCAGCACCCTAGGCGGCGACTCCTACGAGCAGTACTTC

D: TRBD2
V: TRBV5-6
J: TRBJ2-5
size: .
CDR3: CASSLVAGGRETQYF
DNA: TGTGCCAGCAGCTTGGTTGCGGGGGGAAGGGAGACCCAGTACTTC

D: .
V: TRBV11-2
J: TRBJ2-7
size: .
CDR3: CASSLVAGYEQYF
DNA: TGTGCCAGCAGCTTAGTAGCCGGGTACGAGCAGTACTTC

D: .
V: TRBV11-2
J: TRBJ1-2
size: .
CDR3: CASSPWEGGRGYTF
DNA: TGTGCCAGCAGCCCGTGGGAGGGAGGTAGGGGCTACACCTTC

D: TRBD1
V: TRBV5-1
J: TRBJ1-1
size: few
CDR3: CASKTGQGSQGTEAFF
DNA: TGCGCCAGTAAAACGGGACAGGGCTCCCAAGGAACTGAAGCTTTCTTT

D: .
V: TRBV7-6
J: TRBJ1-1
size: .
CDR3: CASSLSPGTEAFF
DNA: TGTGCCAGCAGCTTAAGTCCCGGCACTGAAGCTTTCTTT